Following are 21 T cell receptor beta chains from one sample sequenced in a study of blood T cell repertoires in COVID-19. Clones were read by immunoSEQ multiplex PCR, and TCRdb kept only the in-frame ones, dropping some. The sample lists 65,000 to 85,000 clones, around 79% occurring once. The source material was peripheral blood. These receptors all stem from a man aged 45-65 years with active or convalescent COVID-19.

The chain uses TRBV15 and TRBJ2-6, with 9 bases aligning to TRBD1. V was clipped by 5 bases and J by 1 base; unmatched bases: 12. This CDR3 has 19 residues. CDR1 is LNHNV and CDR2 is YYDKDF in the germline V gene (reference sequence). The CDR3 nucleotides are TGTGCCACCAGCTCCCACCCGGGACAGGGTGTGTCTGGGGCCAACGTCCTGACTTTC. Its translation is CATSSHPGQGVSGANVLTF.

The CDR3 DNA follows: TGTGCCAGCAGTCTAAGCAGGGTAACCGGGGAGCTGTTTTTT. As protein: CASSLSRVTGELFF. J is TRBJ2-2 and V is TRBV27; the D gene is possibly TRBD1 (5 bases). In germline, CDR1 is MNHEY, CDR2 SMNVEV (reference sequence). This CDR3 region has 14 residues. V was pared by 5 bases and J by 5 bases, with 12 bases between.

This sequence joins TRBV7-6 and TRBJ2-7, with 8 positions matching TRBD1. The V gene's germline CDR1 is SGHVS and CDR2 FNYEAQ. J gave up 2 bases and V 0 bases, and 3 bases lay outside the gene matches. The CDR3 has 15 amino acids. Written as DNA, the CDR3 is TGTGCCAGCAGCTTAGCGCAGGGGGCCGCCTACGAGCAGTACTTC. It yields the protein CASSLAQGAAYEQYF.

The rearrangement joins TRBV7-6 to TRBJ1-2; possible D gene TRBD1, 6 bases. The CDR3 contains 15 residues. Germline-derived CDR1 and CDR2 are SGHVS and FNYEAQ. The V and J ends lost 3 bases and 2 bases respectively, with 13 bases between them. The chain's CDR3 is CASSFGTSGNYGYTF. The CDR3 DNA reads as TGTGCCAGCAGCTTCGGGACATCAGGGAACTATGGCTACACCTTC. Complete variable domain (other parts from reference TRBV7-6 and TRBJ1-2): GAGVSQSPRYKVTKRGQDVALRCDPISGHVSLYWYRQALGQGPEFLTYFNYEAQQDKSGLPNDRFSAERPEGSISTLTIQRTEQRDSAMYRCASSFGTSGNYGYTFGSGTRLTVV.

This clone was observed a handful of times. The chain is built from TRBV4-3 and TRBJ2-1; D gene ambiguous. CDR3 size: 16 residues. Per germline, CDR1 LGHNA and CDR2 YSLEER. V lost 1 base and J lost 0, with 10 bases in between. CDR3 DNA sequence: TGCGCCAGCAGCCAAGGTTCGCGCGGCTCCTACAATGAGCAGTTCTTC. As protein: CASSQGSRGSYNEQFF.

This sequence joins TRBV5-4 and TRBJ2-1, with 8 bases fitting TRBD2. The J segment lost 3 bases and the V segment lost 3 bases, leaving 5 bases of the junction unmatched. The CDR3 contains 15 residues. Germline assignment: CDR1 SGHNT and CDR2 YYREEE (reference sequence). CDR3 protein: CASSSGGAVYNEQFF. Here the CDR3 DNA reads TGTGCCAGCAGCTCCGGGGGGGCCGTCTACAATGAGCAGTTCTTC.

The chain is built from TRBV9 and TRBJ1-4; the D gene is possibly TRBD1 (5 bases). Germline V gene data show CDR1 as SGDLS and CDR2 as YYNGEE. V lost 4 bases and J lost 2, with 15 bases in between. CDR3 length equals 16 residues. The chain's CDR3 is CASSPGLTMTNEKLFF. The CDR3 DNA follows: TGTGCCAGCAGCCCAGGGTTAACAATGACTAATGAAAAACTGTTTTTT.

The chain carries TRBV30 and TRBJ1-4; D gene unclear. CDR1 is GTSNPN and CDR2 is SVGIG in the germline V gene (reference sequence). The CDR3 length is 14 residues. V shed 7 bases and J shed 1 base, with 13 bases lying between them. The CDR3, as DNA: TGTGCCTTTAACCGGGGAGTAACTAATGAAAAACTGTTTTTT. This sequence encodes CAFNRGVTNEKLFF. Looking up the rest from reference TRBV30 and TRBJ1-4 gives the full variable domain: SQTIHQWPATLVQPVGSPLSLECTVEGTSNPNLYWYRQAAGRGLQLLFYSVGIGQISSEVPQNLSASRPQDRQFILSSKKLLLSDSGFYLCAFNRGVTNEKLFFGSGTQLSVL.

This chain joins TRBV5-4 and TRBJ2-5, with TRBD2 matching 9 bases. The CDR3 loop spans 15 amino acids. V lost 1 base, J lost 5 bases, and 6 bases stayed unmatched. Germline lookup yields CDR1 SGHNT and CDR2 YYREEE (reference sequence). This CDR3 reads CASSLPSGGIETQYF. DNA of the CDR3: TGTGCCAGCAGCTTGCCAAGCGGGGGGATCGAGACCCAGTACTTC.

This clone came up a few times. V is TRBV10-1 and J is TRBJ1-1, with D unclear. Trimming shortened V by 2 bases and J by 1 base, and 8 bases separated the two germline ends. The CDR3 loop spans 14 amino acids. Germline V gene data show CDR1 as WNHNN and CDR2 as SYGVQD (reference sequence). The CDR3 coding sequence is TGCGCCAGCAGTGAGGACTTGGAGAACACTGAAGCTTTCTTT. Translation: CASSEDLENTEAFF.

The chain joins TRBV10-3 to TRBJ2-2, with 9 positions matching TRBD2. The germline V gene has CDR1 ENHRY and CDR2 SYGVKD. The junction had 14 bases not matched to a gene; V was cut back by 7 bases and J by 2 bases. CDR3 length: 18 amino acids. The CDR3 DNA reads as TGTGCCATCAATACCGGAGATAGCGGGGGTCTCAACACCGGGGAGCTGTTTTTT. Amino acids: CAINTGDSGGLNTGELFF.

The chain carries TRBV7-2 and TRBJ2-5; 9 bases are a match to TRBD2. The CDR3 covers 14 residues. Germline V lookup: CDR1 SGHTA, CDR2 FQGNSA. Germline trimming cut 1 base from V and 4 bases from J; bases unmatched to any gene: 1. The CDR3, as DNA: TGTGCCAGCAGCTTAGGCGGGGGGGGAGAGACCCAGTACTTC. It encodes CASSLGGGGETQYF.

The rearrangement joins TRBV5-6 to TRBJ2-7; D unclear. This CDR3 has 12 amino acids. V lost 3 bases and J 4 bases, leaving 8 bases between the germline ends. From germline, CDR1 is SGHDT and CDR2 YYEEEE. The CDR3 region is CASSSDWYEQYF. CDR3 in DNA: TGTGCCAGCAGCTCCGACTGGTACGAGCAGTACTTC.

This rearrangement joins TRBV30 to TRBJ2-5; D unclear. The ends were cut back, 0 bases at V and 1 base at J, with 6 bases in the middle. This CDR3 spans 13 amino acids. CDR1 and CDR2 from the germline V gene are GTSNPN and SVGIG (reference sequence). CDR3 sequence (DNA): TGTGCCTGGAGTGTAACAGCCCAAGAGACCCAGTACTTC. Translation gives CAWSVTAQETQYF.

A few counts support this clone. This chain connects TRBV6-6 to TRBJ1-2; D gene unclear. The germline CDR1 and CDR2 sequences are MNHNY and SVGAGI (reference sequence). The CDR3 spans 12 residues. V lost 2 bases and J lost 3, with 4 bases in between. DNA of the CDR3: TGTGCCAGCAGTTACCGCGACTATGGCTACACCTTC. Translated: CASSYRDYGYTF.

V usage is TRBV5-1 and J usage is TRBJ2-1; 8 bases map to TRBD1. CDR1 and CDR2 from the germline V gene are SGHRS and YFSETQ. The CDR3 totals 16 residues. V gave up 4 bases and J gave up 0 bases; unmatched junction bases: 6. The CDR3 is CASSSRDRSSYNEQFF. In nucleotides, the CDR3 is TGCGCCAGCAGCAGCCGGGACAGGAGCTCCTACAATGAGCAGTTCTTC.

The V call is TRBV7-2, the J call TRBJ1-1; D is perhaps TRBD1 (6 bases). The CDR3 is 15 amino acids. Per the germline V gene, CDR1 is SGHTA and CDR2 is FQGNSA. Trimming left V 4 bases short and J 2 bases short, with 14 bases between. CDR3 protein: CASSSGQIFNTEAFF. DNA for the CDR3: TGTGCCAGCAGCTCGGGACAAATTTTTAACACTGAAGCTTTCTTT.

V is TRBV24-1 and J is TRBJ2-2, with TRBD1 matching 7 bases. The CDR3 is 15 residues long. The V segment lost 7 bases and the J segment 5 bases; nucleotides outside the gene matches: 9. Germline V gene sequence: CDR1 KGHDR, CDR2 SFDVKD. This CDR3 is CATSQGDTGTGELFF. CDR3 in DNA: TGTGCCACCAGCCAGGGGGATACGGGGACCGGGGAGCTGTTTTTT.

This clone was detected once. This sequence joins TRBV18 and TRBJ2-2, with D possibly TRBD1 on 6 matching bases. CDR3 length: 16 amino acids. Trimming took off 6 bases at V and 4 bases at J, with 18 bases between the two ends. Germline CDR1 KGHSH, CDR2 LQKENI. CDR3 loop: CASSPNRVDSTGELFF. CDR3 DNA: TGTGCCAGCTCGCCAAACAGGGTGGATAGCACCGGGGAGCTGTTTTTT.

In its sample, this clone was seen a few times. This sequence joins TRBV19 and TRBJ1-5; 9 bases fit TRBD1. CDR1 and CDR2 from the germline V gene are LNHDA and SQIVND (reference sequence). This CDR3 comprises 15 residues. The V gene end was trimmed by 1 base and the J gene end by 4 bases; junction bases not matched to a gene: 2. As DNA, the CDR3 is TGTGCCAGTAGTATAGGGGACAGGGCGAATCAGCCCCAGCATTTT. Its translation: CASSIGDRANQPQHF.

The gene calls are TRBV25-1 and TRBJ1-6, with D perhaps TRBD1 (6 bases). Between the trimmed V and J ends, which lost 6 bases and 8 bases, there was a span of 20 bases. The CDR3 totals 16 residues. Germline assignment: CDR1 MGHDK and CDR2 SYGVNS. CDR3 residues: CASRGRAGVPDSPLHF. Here the CDR3 DNA reads TGTGCCAGCAGGGGTAGGGCAGGGGTCCCCGATTCACCCCTCCACTTT. Using reference TRBV25-1 and TRBJ1-6 for the parts outside the CDR3, the full variable domain is EADIYQTPRYLVIGTGKKITLECSQTMGHDKMYWYQQDPGMELHLIHYSYGVNSTEKGDLSSESTVSRIRTEHFPLTLESARPSHTSQYLCASRGRAGVPDSPLHFGNGTRLTVT.